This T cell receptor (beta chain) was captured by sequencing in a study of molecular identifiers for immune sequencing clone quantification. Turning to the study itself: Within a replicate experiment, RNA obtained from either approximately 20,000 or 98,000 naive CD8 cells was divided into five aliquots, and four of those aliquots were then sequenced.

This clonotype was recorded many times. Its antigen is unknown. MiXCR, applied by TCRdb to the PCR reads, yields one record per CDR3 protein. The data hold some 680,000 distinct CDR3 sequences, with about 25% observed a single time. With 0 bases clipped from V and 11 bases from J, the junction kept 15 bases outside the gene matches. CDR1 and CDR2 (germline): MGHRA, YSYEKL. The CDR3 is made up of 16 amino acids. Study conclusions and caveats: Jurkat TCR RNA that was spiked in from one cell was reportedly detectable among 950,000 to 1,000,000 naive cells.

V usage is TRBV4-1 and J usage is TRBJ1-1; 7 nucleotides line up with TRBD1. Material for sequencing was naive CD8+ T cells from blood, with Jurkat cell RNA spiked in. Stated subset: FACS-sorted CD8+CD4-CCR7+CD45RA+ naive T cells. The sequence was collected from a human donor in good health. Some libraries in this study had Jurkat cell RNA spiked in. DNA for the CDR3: TGCGCCAGCAGCCAAGACCCCGCGACAGGGAACAATAGGGCTTTCTTT. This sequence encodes CASSQDPATGNNRAFF.